This record covers a single T cell receptor beta chain. Its antigen specificity is not known. No per-base quality is available; no much larger clone lies one base away. There are 13 amino acids in the CDR3, from cysteine to phenylalanine inclusive. The kept DNA is CDR3 alone, 39 bases in frame from the first base. From the germline V gene, CDR1 is SGHTA and CDR2 is FQGTGA. V and J lose 5 bases and 0 bases, and a span of 8 bases separates them. Using the deep immunoSEQ assay, TCR CDR3 regions were amplified from genomic DNA by multiplex PCR. Extracted genomic DNA from each cell subset was distributed evenly across all wells of several immunoSEQ 96-well plates, and each plate was treated as a replicate. For sorted subsets, 200 to 250 ng genomic DNA, equal to tens of thousands of T cell genomes, was loaded into each replicate PCR. Purified libraries were measured with a Qubit 3.0 fluorometer, size-checked on a Bioanalyzer 2100, and measured again with the KAPA Library Quantification kit. A separate single-read 150-cycle Illumina NextSeq 550 flow cell was used to sequence each immunoSEQ 96-well plate. In the original analysis: Because the immunoSEQ output held only junctional sequences and lacked quality scores, the filtering could not match the filtering applied to full-length reads. Sequences were annotated with PyIR, a Python wrapper for IgBLAST v1.9, using IMGT germline references to assign V/J genes and CDR3. Reads were removed for weak V/J assignments (E-value above 1e-6), missing CDR3, stop codons, out-of-frame junctions, or ambiguous translated residues. V3J clonotypes were defined by identical inferred V gene, J gene, and CDR3 amino acid sequence. To compute the percentage overlap between repertoires, the number of shared unique clonotypes was divided by the size of the smaller repertoire. Richness of each repertoire was evaluated using RTK rarefaction, the Chao1 estimator, and Recon v2.1 estimates of unobserved clonotypes. Generation probabilities were computed with OLGA for all TCRbeta clonotypes obtained by the gDNA method from several donors. TCRdb took this table from immuneACCESS and kept in-frame rearrangements with V and J called. Such tables lack part of the clones; where checked against another copy, unresolved V genes explain under half of the gap, and the rest is unexplained. V, J and clone size derive from that table, while D and trimming were established from the DNA sequence. For this sample there are around 1.1 million clones; 75% to 80% appear just once. The ten biggest clones cover 0.61% of the sample.

This sample is drawn from a study of shared clonotypes between healthy human individuals (dated by TCRdb to 2018 to 2021). In the study overall: A few men and a couple of women, aged 18 to 49 years, made up the cohort. Libraries were prepared and TCR repertoires were sequenced by different laboratories using diverse techniques, in order to increase sequencing depth and limit assay-specific biases. Per donor, three plates each were used for CD4 naive and CD4 memory, two for CD8 naive, and one for CD8 memory. The study deeply sequenced blood TCR repertoires of several healthy adults to estimate repertoire size and the extent of clonotype sharing between individuals. Leukapheresis yielded between about 0.9 and 9.5 billion PBMCs per donor.

Findings and caveats that apply to the study as a whole: Pairwise subsampling indicated that sequencing depth was expected to affect the degree of clonotype sharing among donors. Rarefaction of sorted-subset datasets indicated incomplete sequencing despite the large sequencing depth. The genetic and exposure-history diversity represented was limited by the small number of donors. When several donors were compared, the shared fraction of clonotypes was 5% to 6.5% for naive CD4, over 3% for naive CD8, 2% to 2.5% for memory CD4, and 0.4% for memory CD8. Naive subsets generally had larger estimated clonotype richness than memory subsets did. Compared with non-shared clonotypes, clonotypes shared by all four sorted-subset donors had higher generation probabilities. Sampling was restricted to blood, and TCR repertoires in tissue are likely to differ from TCR repertoires in blood.

The donors were healthy, HIV-negative adults with no recently reported acute infections or vaccinations. Every donor was a Caucasian adult living in Nashville, Tennessee, USA. CD4+ T cells were enriched by magnetic negative selection, after which naive cells were positively selected on CD45RA and the negative fraction was taken as the memory subset. Blood was obtained by leukapheresis, after which PBMCs were separated by Ficoll-Histopaque density gradient centrifugation and cryopreserved in liquid nitrogen vapor phase. Analytical flow cytometry was used to check the purity and quantity of every magnetically sorted T cell population. Each sorted fraction had its genomic DNA isolated and then quantified by UV absorbance on a Nanodrop 2000c.

Sequenced sample: memory CD4+ T cells from PBMCs. In light of the paper, this sample's cell subset or site label describes: CD45RA-negative fraction. The chain employs TRBV7-3 and TRBJ2-7, and possibly TRBD1, on 5 matching bases. The source of this sequence is a man younger than 30 in good health. Some clones in this sample may be carry-over from other donors' samples. At the DNA level, the sequence is TGTGCCAGCAGCCGGACACACTCCTACGAGCAGTACTTC. The translation is CASSRTHSYEQYF.